The 5 T cell receptor beta chains listed next were all sequenced from one sample in a study of T cell repertoires in cytomegalovirus infection. TCRdb itself ran the reads through MiXCR, one entry per CDR3 protein. The data show approximately 170,000 distinct CDR3 sequences, with approximately 17% seen just once and about 19% held by the top ten. Sequencing was done on a sample of CD8+ T cells from PBMCs. These receptors were taken from a human donor in good health (CMV status not recorded). Some clones in this sample may be carry-over from other donors' samples.

The CDR3 nucleotides read TGTGCCAGCAGCTCGGGACTAGCGGGGTACAATGAGCAGTTCTTC. This gives the protein CASSSGLAGYNEQFF. The chain carries TRBV7-6 and TRBJ2-1; 13 bases align to TRBD2. Germline trimming cut 4 bases from V and 4 bases from J; bases unmatched to any gene: 1. The CDR3 runs to 15 residues. From germline, CDR1 is SGHVS and CDR2 FNYEAQ.

This sequence joins TRBV6-2 or TRBV6-3 and TRBJ1-2, with D perhaps matching TRBD1 (6 bases). The CDR3 covers 16 residues. V was trimmed by 3 bases and J by 7 bases, leaving 21 bases between them. CDR1 MNHEY and CDR2 SVGEGT come from the germline V gene. The DNA for the CDR3 is TGTGCCAGCAGTTATCGCTCGACAGGAGGAGGATTTGGCTACACCTTC. Protein: CASSYRSTGGGFGYTF.

This clonotype was recorded a few times. V is TRBV7-2 and J is TRBJ1-3, with a possible D match to TRBD1 (6 bases). This CDR3 spans 16 amino acids. Germline CDR1 reads SGHTA; CDR2 reads FQGNSA. V gave up 3 bases and J gave up 4 bases, with 16 bases separating them. CDR3 DNA: TGTGCCAGCAGCTTCTATGGACAGACCACGGGAAACACCATATATTTT. Translation: CASSFYGQTTGNTIYF.

The chain employs TRBV12-3 or TRBV12-4 and TRBJ2-4, with 8 bases aligning to TRBD1. V was pared by 3 bases and J by 5 bases, with 6 bases of the junction left unmatched. The CDR3 totals 15 residues. CDR3 region: CASSLGRGRENIQYF. The CDR3 region has the DNA TGTGCCAGCAGTTTGGGCAGGGGGCGTGAAAACATTCAGTACTTC.

The chain recombines TRBV28 with TRBJ2-7; D remains ambiguous. The CDR3 is 14 residues long. Looked up from germline, CDR1 is MDHEN and CDR2 is SYDVKM. V lost 2 bases, J lost 4 bases, and 12 bases lay in between. DNA of the CDR3: TGTGCCAGCAGTTTAAAGGGTCTAGGGTACGAGCAGTACTTC. Protein sequence: CASSLKGLGYEQYF.